This T cell receptor (beta chain) was documented in a study of T cell changes during pregnancy in multiple sclerosis (dated by TCRdb to about 2019). Describing the broader study: Changes in the T cell repertoire over the course of pregnancy were examined in this study in women with multiple sclerosis.

From its cysteine to its phenylalanine, the CDR3 spans 13 amino acids. CDR3 DNA only is kept here, 39 bases in frame from base 1. Ends trimmed: V by 4 bases, J by 3 bases; bases unmatched to a gene: 6. From a lookup of the germline V gene, CDR1 and CDR2 are SQVTM and ANQGSEA. Details on this clone: The antigen it recognizes is unknown. Qualities for individual bases were not recorded, and no much larger clone is one base off.

Library preparation used the immunoSEQ multiplex PCR assay. Not all clones reach the TCRdb copy of this immuneACCESS table, which keeps in-frame sequences only. Checked studies attribute under half of the gap to unresolved V genes and leave the rest unexplained. The sample table records tens of thousands of clones; 80% to 90% of these occur just once. Approximately 1% of the sample belongs to the ten largest clones. This clonotype was obtained from a female donor with multiple sclerosis, enrolled in a pregnancy study. The sequences come from CD4+ T cells from peripheral blood mononuclear cells, collected after pregnancy. The receptor chain draws on TRBV29-1 and TRBJ2-7; TRBD1 aligns with 7 central bases. The nucleotides are TGCAGCGTTGCGGACAGGCAAAACTACGAGCAGTACTTC. It codes for CSVADRQNYEQYF.